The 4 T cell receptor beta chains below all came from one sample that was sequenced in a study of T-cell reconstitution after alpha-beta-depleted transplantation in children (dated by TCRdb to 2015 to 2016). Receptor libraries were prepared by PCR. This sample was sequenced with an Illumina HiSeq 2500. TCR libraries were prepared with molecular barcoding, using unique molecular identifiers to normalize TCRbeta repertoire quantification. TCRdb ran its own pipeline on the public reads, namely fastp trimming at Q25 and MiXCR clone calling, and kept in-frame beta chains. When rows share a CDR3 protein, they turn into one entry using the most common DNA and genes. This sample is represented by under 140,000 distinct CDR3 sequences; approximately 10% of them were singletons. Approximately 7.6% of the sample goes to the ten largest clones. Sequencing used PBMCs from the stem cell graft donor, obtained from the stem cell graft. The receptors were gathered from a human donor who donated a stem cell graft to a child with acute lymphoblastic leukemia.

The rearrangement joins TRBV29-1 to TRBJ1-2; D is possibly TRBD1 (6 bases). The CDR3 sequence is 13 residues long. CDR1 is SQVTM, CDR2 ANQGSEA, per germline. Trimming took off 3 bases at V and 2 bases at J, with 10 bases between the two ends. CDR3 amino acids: CSVDGQGNYGYTF. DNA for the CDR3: TGCAGCGTTGACGGGCAGGGGAACTATGGCTACACCTTC.

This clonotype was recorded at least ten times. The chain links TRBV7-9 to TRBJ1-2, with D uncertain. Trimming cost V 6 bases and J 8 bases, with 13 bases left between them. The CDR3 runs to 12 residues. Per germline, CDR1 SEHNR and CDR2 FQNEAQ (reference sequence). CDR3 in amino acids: CASRSPAEGYTF. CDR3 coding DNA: TGTGCCAGCAGATCACCGGCAGAAGGCTACACCTTC.

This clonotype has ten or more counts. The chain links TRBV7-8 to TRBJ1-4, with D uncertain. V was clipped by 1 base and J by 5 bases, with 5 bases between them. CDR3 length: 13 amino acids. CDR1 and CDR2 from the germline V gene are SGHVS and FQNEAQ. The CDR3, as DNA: TGTGCCAGCAGCTTAGATGCGAATGAAAAACTGTTTTTT. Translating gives CASSLDANEKLFF.

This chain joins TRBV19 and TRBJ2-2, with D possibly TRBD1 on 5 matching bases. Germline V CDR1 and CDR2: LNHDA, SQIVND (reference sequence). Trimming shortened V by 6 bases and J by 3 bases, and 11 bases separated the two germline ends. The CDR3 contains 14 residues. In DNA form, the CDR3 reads TGTGCCAGTAGGACCGACAGATACACCGGGGAGCTGTTTTTT. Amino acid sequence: CASRTDRYTGELFF.